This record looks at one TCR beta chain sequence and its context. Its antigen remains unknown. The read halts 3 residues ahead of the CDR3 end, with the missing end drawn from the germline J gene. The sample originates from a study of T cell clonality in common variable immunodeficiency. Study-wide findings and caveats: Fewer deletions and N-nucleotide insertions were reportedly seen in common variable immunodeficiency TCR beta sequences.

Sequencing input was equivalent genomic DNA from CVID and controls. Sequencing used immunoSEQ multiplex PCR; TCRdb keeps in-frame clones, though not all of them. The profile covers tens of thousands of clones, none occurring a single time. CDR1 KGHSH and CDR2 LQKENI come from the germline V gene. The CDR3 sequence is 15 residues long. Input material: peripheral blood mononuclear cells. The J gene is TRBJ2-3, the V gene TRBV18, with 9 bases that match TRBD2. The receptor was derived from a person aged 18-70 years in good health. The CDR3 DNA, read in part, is TGTGCCAGCTCACCAGGGACTAGCAGTAGGGAGACG. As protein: CASSPGTSSRET. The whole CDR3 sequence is CASSPGTSSRETQYF.